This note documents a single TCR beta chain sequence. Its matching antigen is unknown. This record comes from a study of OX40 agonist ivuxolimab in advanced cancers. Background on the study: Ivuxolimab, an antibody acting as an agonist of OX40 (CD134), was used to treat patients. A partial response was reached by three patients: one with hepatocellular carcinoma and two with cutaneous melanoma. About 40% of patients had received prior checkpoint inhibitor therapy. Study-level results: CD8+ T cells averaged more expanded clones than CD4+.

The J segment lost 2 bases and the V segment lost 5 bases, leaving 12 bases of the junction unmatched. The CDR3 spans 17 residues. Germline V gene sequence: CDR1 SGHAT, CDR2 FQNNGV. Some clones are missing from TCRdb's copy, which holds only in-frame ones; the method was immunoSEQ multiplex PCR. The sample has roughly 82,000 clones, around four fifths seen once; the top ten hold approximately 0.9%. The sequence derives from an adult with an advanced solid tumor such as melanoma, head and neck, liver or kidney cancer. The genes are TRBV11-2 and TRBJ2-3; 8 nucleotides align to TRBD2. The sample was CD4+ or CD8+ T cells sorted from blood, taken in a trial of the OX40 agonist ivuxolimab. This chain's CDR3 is CASSPQPAGGITDTQYF. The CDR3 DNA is TGTGCCAGCAGCCCCCAACCCGCGGGGGGAATCACAGATACGCAGTATTTT.